These 23 T cell receptor beta chains share one sample of origin, sequenced in a study of early T cells in non-severe SARS-CoV-2 infection. Using its own MiXCR run on the 5' RACE reads, TCRdb lists one record per CDR3 protein. The top ten clones hold approximately 9.6% of a sample with nearly 60,000 distinct CDR3 sequences, 12% of them seen once. Sequenced: whole blood. The source is an adult who was a healthcare worker with PCR-confirmed SARS-CoV-2 infection or an uninfected control (not recorded which).

This clonotype is classed as medium-sized. The gene calls are TRBV3-1 and TRBJ2-7; a weak D match, TRBD1 (6 bases). This CDR3 has 14 amino acids. Germline V gene sequence: CDR1 LGHDT, CDR2 YNNKEL (reference sequence). The ends were cut back, 4 bases at V and 3 bases at J, with 13 bases in the middle. CDR3 sequence: CASSPRQAYYEQYF. Here the CDR3 DNA reads TGTGCCAGCAGCCCGAGACAGGCGTACTACGAGCAGTACTTC.

This clonotype was counted ten times or more. The chain employs TRBV18 and TRBJ2-7; D remains ambiguous. The CDR3 contains 15 residues. V was pared by 2 bases and J by 0 bases, with 11 bases between. CDR1 and CDR2 (germline): KGHSH, LQKENI. The CDR3 region is CASSPTTSNSYEQYF. The CDR3 bases are TGTGCCAGCTCACCAACCACATCCAACTCCTACGAGCAGTACTTC.

This clonotype turned up a few times. The gene calls are TRBV28 and TRBJ2-3; 10 nucleotides line up with TRBD1. Germline V gene sequence: CDR1 MDHEN, CDR2 SYDVKM. The CDR3 sequence is 16 residues long. With V trimmed by 5 bases and J by 5 bases, 10 bases remained unmatched. The CDR3 DNA reads as TGTGCCAGCAGTGGTCCCGGGACAGGGGCGCGAGATACGCAGTATTTT. Its translation: CASSGPGTGARDTQYF.

This clonotype was observed many times. The genes are TRBV12-3 or TRBV12-4 and TRBJ1-1; 7 bases are a match to TRBD1. The CDR3 runs 13 residues. The V segment lost 5 bases and the J segment 4 bases; nucleotides outside the gene matches: 4. The CDR3 loop reads CASSPRDSTEAFF. CDR3 bases: TGTGCCAGCAGTCCCCGGGACAGCACTGAAGCTTTCTTT.

The chain carries TRBV29-1 and TRBJ1-2, with D tentatively TRBD1 (5 bases). Trimming took off 6 bases at V and 9 bases at J, with 5 bases between the two ends. There are 8 residues in the CDR3. Germline lookup yields CDR1 SQVTM and CDR2 ANQGSEA. As DNA, the CDR3 is TGCAGCGTGGACAGCTACACCTTC. This sequence encodes CSVDSYTF.

This clonotype has just a few counts. CDR3 amino acids: CASSLQGLSYNEQFF. The DNA for the CDR3 is TGTGCCAGCAGCTTACAGGGGCTATCCTACAATGAGCAGTTCTTC. The V call is TRBV7-9, the J call TRBJ2-1, with D possibly being TRBD1 (6 bases). Per the germline V gene, CDR1 is SEHNR and CDR2 is FQNEAQ (reference sequence). Trimming removed 2 bases at V and 1 base at J, with 9 bases between. This CDR3 contains 15 residues.

Ten or more counts support this clonotype. The CDR3 region is CSARGTSTDTQYF. The CDR3 nucleotides read TGCAGTGCTAGGGGAACTAGCACAGATACGCAGTATTTT. The V call is TRBV20-1, the J call TRBJ2-3; D not resolved. Germline assignment: CDR1 DFQATT and CDR2 SNEGSKA (reference sequence). CDR3 length: 13 amino acids. Trimming removed 3 bases from V and 0 bases from J, with 7 bases in between.

The chain carries TRBV11-2 and TRBJ2-2, with 7 bases that match TRBD1. Unmatched junction bases numbered 12, after V lost 3 bases and J lost 5 bases. The CDR3 contains 17 residues. CDR1 is SGHAT, CDR2 FQNNGV, per germline. CDR3 residues: CASSFAPRTGRTGELFF. In DNA, the CDR3 is TGTGCCAGCAGCTTCGCCCCGAGGACAGGTCGTACCGGGGAGCTGTTTTTT.

The chain uses TRBV12-3 or TRBV12-4 and TRBJ2-2; D is possibly TRBD2 (5 bases). This CDR3 is built from 15 residues. Trimming left V 7 bases short and J 2 bases short, with 14 bases between. The CDR3 sequence is CASNPDSTNTGELFF. CDR3 nucleotides: TGTGCCAGCAATCCGGACTCAACCAACACCGGGGAGCTGTTTTTT.

This clonotype occurred a few times. The rearrangement uses TRBV5-1 and TRBJ2-7; 8 positions match TRBD2. V lost 4 bases to trimming and J lost 0 bases; unmatched junction nucleotides: 6. The germline gives CDR1 SGHRS, CDR2 YFSETQ. This CDR3 has 15 residues. The CDR3, as DNA: TGCGCCAGCAGCCCAGGACTAGCTAGCTCCTACGAGCAGTACTTC. As protein: CASSPGLASSYEQYF.

The sample holds many counts of this clonotype. The CDR3 loop reads CASSLGGGAYEQYF. The CDR3 DNA reads as TGTGCCAGCAGCTTAGGTGGCGGGGCCTACGAGCAGTACTTC. The chain uses TRBV7-9 and TRBJ2-7, with a weak D call TRBD2 (6 bases). The germline V gene has CDR1 SEHNR and CDR2 FQNEAQ (reference sequence). The CDR3 is 14 amino acids. V shed 1 base and J shed 2 bases, with 9 bases lying between them.

At least ten counts were recorded for this clonotype. The chain joins TRBV20-1 to TRBJ1-2; D remains ambiguous. Trimming pared 5 bases from V and 4 bases from J, leaving 8 bases between. The germline V gene encodes CDR1 DFQATT and CDR2 SNEGSKA (reference sequence). This CDR3 spans 11 amino acids. CDR3 bases: TGCAGTGCTCCCCGTGGCTATGGCTACACCTTC. Its translation: CSAPRGYGYTF.

The chain uses TRBV6-1 and TRBJ1-2; D unclear. Trimming pared 0 bases from V and 2 bases from J, leaving 7 bases between. CDR3 length: 14 amino acids. CDR1 MNHNS and CDR2 SASEGT come from the germline V gene. For the CDR3, the DNA is TGTGCCAGCAGTGAAGCCAGAAGGAACTATGGCTACACCTTC. This encodes CASSEARRNYGYTF.

This clonotype was seen a handful of times. This chain uses TRBV11-1 with TRBJ2-5, with D tentatively TRBD1 (6 bases). There are 13 residues in the CDR3. Trimming removed 5 bases at V and 4 bases at J, with 11 bases between. CDR1 and CDR2 from the germline V gene are SGHAT and FQDESV (reference sequence). The CDR3, as DNA: TGTGCCAGCAGCAGGGGGACGGTAGAGACCCAGTACTTC. As protein: CASSRGTVETQYF.

This clonotype was detected a few times. The gene calls are TRBV7-3 and TRBJ2-1, with a weak D call TRBD2 (6 bases). Trimming took 6 bases from V and 4 from J, leaving 25 bases between them. This CDR3 region has 18 residues. From germline, CDR1 is SGHTA and CDR2 FQGTGA. The CDR3 loop is CASSPQRPGVNSYNEQFF. In nucleotides, the CDR3 is TGTGCCAGCAGTCCTCAACGCCCGGGGGTAAACAGTTACAATGAGCAGTTCTTC.

The gene calls are TRBV4-3 and TRBJ2-5; possible D gene TRBD2, 6 bases. CDR1 and CDR2 (germline): LGHNA, YSLEER. V lost 1 base and J lost 4, with 16 bases in between. The CDR3 totals 16 residues. The CDR3 DNA reads TGCGCCAGCAGCCAAGGTAGCACCGGGGGAGGAGAGACCCAGTACTTC. Protein sequence: CASSQGSTGGGETQYF.

The table lists this clonotype with many counts. This chain joins TRBV9 and TRBJ1-5; no clear D. CDR1 SGDLS and CDR2 YYNGEE come from the germline V gene. V was cut by 0 bases and J by 2 bases, with 18 bases left in between. The CDR3 length is 18 residues. DNA of the CDR3: TGTGCCAGCAGCGTAGGGAGCGACCCCACACTAGGCAATCAGCCCCAGCATTTT. Amino acids: CASSVGSDPTLGNQPQHF.

This clonotype was seen repeatedly, ten times or more. The chain carries TRBV18 and TRBJ1-6; 11 bases agree with TRBD1. Germline assignment: CDR1 KGHSH and CDR2 LQKENI. Germline trimming cut 3 bases from V and 10 bases from J; bases unmatched to any gene: 2. This CDR3 spans 14 amino acids. The CDR3 DNA reads as TGTGCCAGCTCACCGGACAGGGGGCAATCACCCCTCCACTTT. Its translation is CASSPDRGQSPLHF. Looking up the rest from reference TRBV18 and TRBJ1-6 gives the full variable domain: NAGVMQNPRHLVRRRGQEARLRCSPMKGHSHVYWYRQLPEEGLKFMVYLQKENIIDESGMPKERFSAEFPKEGPSILRIQQVVRGDSAAYFCASSPDRGQSPLHFGNGTRLTVT.

The V gene is TRBV20-1, the J gene TRBJ2-7, with 10 bases matching TRBD2. Germline CDR1 is DFQATT and CDR2 is SNEGSKA (reference sequence). J gave up 4 bases and V 6 bases, and 6 bases lay outside the gene matches. CDR3 length: 13 amino acids. The chain's CDR3 is CSARGTSDYEQYF. For the CDR3, the DNA is TGCAGTGCCCGCGGGACTAGCGATTACGAGCAGTACTTC.

This clonotype was recorded at least ten times. The rearrangement uses TRBV9 and TRBJ2-2, with TRBD1 matching over 10 bases. Germline trimming cut 4 bases from V and 4 bases from J; bases unmatched to any gene: 4. Germline V lookup: CDR1 SGDLS, CDR2 YYNGEE. This CDR3 has 15 residues. The CDR3 DNA is TGTGCCAGCAGCCCTCGGACAGGGGGCACCGGGGAGCTGTTTTTT. Its protein is CASSPRTGGTGELFF.

This clonotype was counted ten times or more. The chain recombines TRBV24-1 with TRBJ2-2; TRBD1 aligns across 7 bases. J was trimmed by 4 bases and V by 3 bases; bases with no gene match: 7. Germline lookup yields CDR1 KGHDR and CDR2 SFDVKD. The CDR3 is made up of 16 amino acids. The CDR3 protein is CATSDAATGLTGELFF. CDR3 bases: TGTGCCACCAGTGATGCAGCGACAGGGCTCACCGGGGAGCTGTTTTTT.

J is TRBJ2-2 and V is TRBV6-5, with a weak D call TRBD1 (6 bases). V lost 5 bases and J lost 6, with 7 bases in between. This CDR3 has 12 residues. CDR1 is MNHEY and CDR2 is SVGAGI in the germline V gene. DNA for the CDR3: TGTGCCAGCAGTACAGGGTCCGGGGAGCTGTTTTTT. This translates into CASSTGSGELFF.

In its sample, this clonotype was seen a few times. In nucleotides, the CDR3 is TGTGCCAGCAGCTTACGTATAGGAGGGGAGACCCAGTACTTC. Translated, it gives CASSLRIGGETQYF. The rearrangement joins TRBV7-9 to TRBJ2-5; the D gene is possibly TRBD2 (6 bases). Germline V gene lookup returns CDR1 SEHNR and CDR2 FQNEAQ (reference sequence). There are 14 residues in the CDR3. V lost 2 bases, J lost 5 bases, and 12 bases lay in between.